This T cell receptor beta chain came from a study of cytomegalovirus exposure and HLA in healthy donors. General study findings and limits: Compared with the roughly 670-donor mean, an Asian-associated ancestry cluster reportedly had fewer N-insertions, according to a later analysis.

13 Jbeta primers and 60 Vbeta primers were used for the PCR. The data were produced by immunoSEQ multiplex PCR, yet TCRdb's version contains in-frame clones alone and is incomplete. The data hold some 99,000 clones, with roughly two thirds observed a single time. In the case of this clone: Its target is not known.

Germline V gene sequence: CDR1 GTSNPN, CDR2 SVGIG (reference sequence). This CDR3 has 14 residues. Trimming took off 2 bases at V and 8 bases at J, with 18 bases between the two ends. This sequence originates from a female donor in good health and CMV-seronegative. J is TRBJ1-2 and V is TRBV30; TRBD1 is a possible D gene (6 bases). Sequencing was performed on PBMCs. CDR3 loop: CAWSMIGDTGGYTF. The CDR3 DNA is TGTGCCTGGAGTATGATAGGGGACACGGGGGGCTACACCTTC.